These T cell receptor beta chains were read from a single sample in a study of CD8+ T cells in alopecia areata. Method: immunoSEQ multiplex PCR; TCRdb's copy keeps in-frame clones and lacks some. The data show 150,000 or so clones, approximately 86% seen once. Sequenced here: CD8+ T cells sorted from blood, sampled at week 4, from a patient treated with tofacitinib. These receptors came from a human donor with alopecia areata. Each CDR3 is given without its conserved first and last residue.

j_gene,v_gene,CDR3aa
TRBJ2-1,TRBV2,ASSAGGPVLYNEQF
TRBJ2-3,TRBV11-2,ASSSLAGGMTDTQY
TRBJ2-7,TRBV5-6,ASSPEPGGGSEQY
TRBJ2-1,TRBV6-5,ASSYSEEQF
TRBJ1-1,TRBV27,ASSLSARQDEAF
TRBJ1-6,TRBV16,ASSQIDSFHDSPLH
TRBJ1-2,TRBV9,ASSVTTPPYYGYT
TRBJ2-2,TRBV27,ASMGGTGELF
TRBJ2-5,TRBV7-9,ASSTLAGVSRETQY
TRBJ2-1,TRBV27,ASSLLGGPNNEQF